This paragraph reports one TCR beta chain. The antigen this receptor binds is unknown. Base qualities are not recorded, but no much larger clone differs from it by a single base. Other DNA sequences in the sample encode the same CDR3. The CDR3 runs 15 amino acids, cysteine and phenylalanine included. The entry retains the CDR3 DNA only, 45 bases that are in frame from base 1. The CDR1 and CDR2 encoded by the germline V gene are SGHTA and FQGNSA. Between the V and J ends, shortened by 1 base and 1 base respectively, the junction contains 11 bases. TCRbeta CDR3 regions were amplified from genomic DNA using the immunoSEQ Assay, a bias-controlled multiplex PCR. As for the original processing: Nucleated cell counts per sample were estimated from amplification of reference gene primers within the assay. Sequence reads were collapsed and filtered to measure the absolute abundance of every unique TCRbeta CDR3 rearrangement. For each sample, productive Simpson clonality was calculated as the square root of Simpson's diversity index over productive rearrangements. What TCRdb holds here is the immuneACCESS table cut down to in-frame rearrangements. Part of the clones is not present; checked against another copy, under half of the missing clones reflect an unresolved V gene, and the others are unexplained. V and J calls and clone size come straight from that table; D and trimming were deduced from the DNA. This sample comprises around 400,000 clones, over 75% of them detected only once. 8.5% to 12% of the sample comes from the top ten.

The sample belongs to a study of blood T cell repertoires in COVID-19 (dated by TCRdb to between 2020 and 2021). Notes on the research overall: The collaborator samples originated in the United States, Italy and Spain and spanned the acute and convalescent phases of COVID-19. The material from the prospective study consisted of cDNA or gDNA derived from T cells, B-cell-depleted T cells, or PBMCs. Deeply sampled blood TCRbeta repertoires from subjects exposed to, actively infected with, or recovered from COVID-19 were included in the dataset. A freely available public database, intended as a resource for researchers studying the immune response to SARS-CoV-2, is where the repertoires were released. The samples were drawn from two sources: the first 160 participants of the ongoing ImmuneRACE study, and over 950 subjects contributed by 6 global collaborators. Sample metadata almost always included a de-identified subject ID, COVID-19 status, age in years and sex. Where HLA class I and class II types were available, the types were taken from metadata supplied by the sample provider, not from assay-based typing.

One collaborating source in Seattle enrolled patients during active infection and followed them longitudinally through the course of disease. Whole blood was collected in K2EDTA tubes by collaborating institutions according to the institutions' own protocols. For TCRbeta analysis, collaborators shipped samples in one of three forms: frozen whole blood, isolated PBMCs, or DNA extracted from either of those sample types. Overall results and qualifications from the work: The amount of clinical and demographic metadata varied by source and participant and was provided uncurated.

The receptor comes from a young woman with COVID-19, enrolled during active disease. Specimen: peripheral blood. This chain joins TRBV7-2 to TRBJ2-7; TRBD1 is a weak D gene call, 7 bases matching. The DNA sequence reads TGTGCCAGCAGCTTAGGCGCAGGGGGGTCCTACGAGCAGTACTTC. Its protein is CASSLGAGGSYEQYF.